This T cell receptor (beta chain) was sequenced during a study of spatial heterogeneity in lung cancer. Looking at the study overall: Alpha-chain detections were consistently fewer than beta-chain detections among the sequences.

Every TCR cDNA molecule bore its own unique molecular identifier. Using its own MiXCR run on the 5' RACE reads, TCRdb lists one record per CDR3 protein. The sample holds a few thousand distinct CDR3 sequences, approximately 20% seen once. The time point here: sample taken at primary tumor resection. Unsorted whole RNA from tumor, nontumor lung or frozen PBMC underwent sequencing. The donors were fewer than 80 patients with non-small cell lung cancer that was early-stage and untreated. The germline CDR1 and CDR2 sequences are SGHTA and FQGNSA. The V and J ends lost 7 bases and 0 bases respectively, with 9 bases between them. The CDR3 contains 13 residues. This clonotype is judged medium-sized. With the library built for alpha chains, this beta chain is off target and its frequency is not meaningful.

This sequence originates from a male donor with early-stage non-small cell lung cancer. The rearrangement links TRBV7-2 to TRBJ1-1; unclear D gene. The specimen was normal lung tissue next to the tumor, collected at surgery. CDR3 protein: CASKSQLNTEAFF. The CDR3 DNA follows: TGTGCCAGCAAATCGCAATTGAACACTGAAGCTTTCTTT.